This TCR beta chain was sequenced during a study of blood T cells in healthy people across ages. Trimming cost V 11 bases and J 2 bases; bases outside gene matches: 11. Germline V gene sequence: CDR1 LGHDT, CDR2 YNNKEL (reference sequence). CDR3 length equals 14 residues. A second PCR of roughly 7 to 11 cycles used a sample-barcoded 5' primer and a J-beta primer mix. In TCRdb, the 5' RACE reads were re-called with MiXCR into one record per CDR3 protein. The table records about 720,000 distinct CDR3 sequences, about 25% of them present only once. The same sample was also studied in work on T cells of mothers and their children.

What was sequenced was blood. The chain couples TRBV3-1 to TRBJ2-7; 8 positions match TRBD1. The clonotype comes from a boy between 5 and 17 years old in good health. CDR3 bases: TGTGCCCCCCTATCGTCAGGGGGCACCTACGAGCAGTACTTC. It is translated as CAPLSSGGTYEQYF.